The 32 T cell receptor beta chains below all came from one sample that was sequenced in a study of identical twins. TCRdb analysed the 5' RACE reads with MiXCR anew, one entry per CDR3 protein. Of roughly 720,000 distinct CDR3 sequences detected, roughly 18% appear once; the ten largest clones hold around 13%. The same specimen was also included in a second study, on T cells expressing NK-cell markers.

Sequencing was carried out using PBMCs. These receptors were collected from a woman between 18 and 29 years old in good health.

This clonotype has a handful of counts. This chain uses TRBV29-1 with TRBJ2-3; the D is unclear. Germline lookup yields CDR1 SQVTM and CDR2 ANQGSEA. The CDR3 consists of 12 residues. V lost 0 bases and J 13 bases, leaving 14 bases between the germline ends. CDR3 coding DNA: TGCAGCGTTGAAGATGGCCAGGCGGCGGAGTATTTT. Translating it yields CSVEDGQAAEYF.

The table lists this clonotype with a few counts. The chain links TRBV6-1 to TRBJ2-2; tentative D call: TRBD1 (9 bases). CDR3 length equals 16 residues. V dropped 6 bases and J dropped 7 bases, with 21 bases sitting between them. Germline V gene lookup returns CDR1 MNHNS and CDR2 SASEGT. In DNA, the CDR3 is TGTGCCAGCAGCCAACGGGAGGGACAGGGACGCGGGGAGCTGTTTTTT. Amino acids: CASSQREGQGRGELFF.

The chain employs TRBV2 and TRBJ2-3, with unresolved D. Germline CDR1 is SNHLY and CDR2 is FYNNEI. The CDR3 totals 14 residues. Deletions cut 2 bases from V and 2 bases from J, with 8 bases between. The CDR3 sequence is CASSEYRSTDTQYF. CDR3 sequence (DNA): TGTGCCAGCAGTGAATATAGGTCCACAGATACGCAGTATTTT. Complete variable domain (other parts from reference TRBV2 and TRBJ2-3): EPEVTQTPSHQVTQMGQEVILRCVPISNHLYFYWYRQILGQKVEFLVSFYNNEISEKSEIFDDQFSVERPDGSNFTLKIRSTKLEDSAMYFCASSEYRSTDTQYFGPGTRLTVL.

This chain connects TRBV10-3 to TRBJ2-3, with a tentative D call TRBD2 (6 bases). The CDR3 sequence is 16 residues long. V lost 4 bases to trimming and J lost 2 bases, with 16 bases between them. CDR1 is ENHRY and CDR2 is SYGVKD in the germline V gene. The CDR3 DNA follows: TGTGCCATCAGTGGGAGCGGGCACTTGGACACAGATACGCAGTATTTT. This codes for CAISGSGHLDTDTQYF.

This clonotype was recorded a few times. The chain recombines TRBV5-1 with TRBJ1-1, with D uncertain. The V end was cut by 0 bases, the J end by 1 base, with 10 bases between. The germline V gene has CDR1 SGHRS and CDR2 YFSETQ. CDR3 length: 15 residues. CDR3 residues: CASSLGGGKNTEAFF. The CDR3 bases are TGCGCCAGCAGCTTGGGTGGAGGGAAGAACACTGAAGCTTTCTTT.

The rearrangement joins TRBV7-6 to TRBJ2-5; 16 bases match TRBD2. The length of the CDR3 is 17 residues. V trimming: 5 bases; J trimming: 5 bases; junction bases outside the gene matches: 8. Germline CDR1 and CDR2: SGHVS and FNYEAQ. CDR3 in amino acids: CASSKPPGLAGGETQYF. DNA for the CDR3: TGTGCCAGCAGCAAGCCACCGGGACTAGCGGGAGGGGAGACCCAGTACTTC.

The CDR3 loop is CASSLYSGRGTEAFF. CDR3 nucleotide sequence: TGCGCCAGCAGCTTGTACTCAGGGAGGGGCACTGAAGCTTTCTTT. V and J are TRBV5-1 and TRBJ1-1; perhaps TRBD1 as D (5 bases). With 1 base removed from V and 4 bases from J, the gap between germline ends came to 14 bases. This CDR3 has 15 residues. Germline V gene data show CDR1 as SGHRS and CDR2 as YFSETQ.

This clonotype was found many times. The chain couples TRBV7-9 to TRBJ2-1, with D tentatively TRBD2 (6 bases). Trimming took off 2 bases at V and 1 base at J, with 9 bases between the two ends. The V gene's germline CDR1 is SEHNR and CDR2 FQNEAQ (reference sequence). CDR3 length: 15 amino acids. CDR3: CASSLTSWSYNEQFF. CDR3 DNA: TGTGCCAGCAGCTTAACTAGCTGGTCCTACAATGAGCAGTTCTTC.

This clonotype was recorded many times. The chain combines TRBV5-1 with TRBJ2-7, with TRBD2 identical over 9 bases. Germline V gene sequence: CDR1 SGHRS, CDR2 YFSETQ. V shed 4 bases, J shed 6 bases, and the junction held 8 bases outside the gene matches. The CDR3 contains 14 residues. The CDR3 DNA follows: TGCGCCAGCAGCGAGGTTAGCGGGAGCCTCGAGCAGTACTTC. Its translation: CASSEVSGSLEQYF. Variable domain in full (rest from reference TRBV5-1 and TRBJ2-7): KAGVTQTPRYLIKTRGQQVTLSCSPISGHRSVSWYQQTPGQGLQFLFEYFSETQRNKGNFPGRFSGRQFSNSRSEMNVSTLELGDSALYLCASSEVSGSLEQYFGPGTRLTVT.

The chain has TRBV29-1 and TRBJ2-4; D unclear. The CDR3 spans 14 residues. CDR1 and CDR2 from the germline V gene are SQVTM and ANQGSEA. The V end lost 5 bases, the J end lost 1 base, and 12 bases lay between the germline ends. The CDR3 protein is CSVLPVPAKNIQYF. The CDR3 DNA reads as TGCAGCGTTCTCCCGGTTCCTGCCAAAAACATTCAGTACTTC.

V and J are TRBV2 and TRBJ2-3; D may be TRBD1 (6 bases). From germline, CDR1 is SNHLY and CDR2 FYNNEI. V was pared by 2 bases and J by 4 bases, with 13 bases between. This CDR3 has 15 amino acids. The CDR3 DNA follows: TGTGCCAGCAGTGAATCCTCAGCAGGGGCAGATACGCAGTATTTT. This codes for CASSESSAGADTQYF.

The chain uses TRBV27 and TRBJ2-7; 9 nucleotides agree with TRBD1. This CDR3 is 15 amino acids long. V lost 2 bases, J lost 3 bases, and 5 bases stayed unmatched. Germline V gene lookup returns CDR1 MNHEY and CDR2 SMNVEV (reference sequence). CDR3 residues: CASSLPGQGFYEQYF. CDR3 DNA: TGTGCCAGCAGTTTACCGGGACAGGGATTCTACGAGCAGTACTTC.

This clonotype was seen only a few times. The chain carries TRBV6-1 and TRBJ2-3; unclear D gene. Germline assignment: CDR1 MNHNS and CDR2 SASEGT. CDR3 length: 12 residues. V was shortened by 7 bases and J by 2 bases, with 7 bases between the two germline ends. The CDR3 nucleotides read TGTGCCAGCAAAACAGACACAGATACGCAGTATTTT. Translated, it gives CASKTDTDTQYF.

The V gene is TRBV20-1, the J gene TRBJ2-7; tentatively, D is TRBD1 or TRBD2 (5 bases each). Per the germline V gene, CDR1 is DFQATT and CDR2 is SNEGSKA (reference sequence). CDR3 length equals 13 residues. The V end was cut by 3 bases, the J end by 5 bases, with 14 bases between. Here the CDR3 DNA reads TGCAGTGCTAGCCTCAGGGACGGCGACGAGCAGTACTTC. Its translation is CSASLRDGDEQYF.

This chain connects TRBV12-3 or TRBV12-4 to TRBJ2-2; 7 nucleotides line up with TRBD1. The CDR3 spans 13 residues. CDR3 DNA: TGTGCAGCGCACGGGACAGAGAGCGGGGAGCTGTTTTTT. It specifies CAAHGTESGELFF.

This clonotype was detected only a few times. V usage is TRBV12-3 or TRBV12-4 and J usage is TRBJ2-5; 11 bases line up with TRBD2. This CDR3 is built from 15 residues. Trimming took 6 bases from V and 6 from J; bases not matched to a gene: 9. The CDR3 DNA sequence: TGTGCCAGCAGGTTGGCGGCTAGCGGGAGGAAGACCCAGTACTTC. It yields the protein CASRLAASGRKTQYF.

The chain is built from TRBV6-1 and TRBJ2-3; TRBD2 agrees at 9 bases. Germline V gene data show CDR1 as MNHNS and CDR2 as SASEGT. V trimming: 5 bases; J trimming: 7 bases; junction bases outside the gene matches: 7. The CDR3 runs to 14 residues. The CDR3 spells CASSQTSGLNTQYF. The CDR3 nucleotides are TGTGCCAGCAGTCAAACTAGCGGGTTGAATACGCAGTATTTT.

This chain links TRBV10-1 with TRBJ2-1, with D perhaps being TRBD1 or TRBD2 (7 bases each). CDR3 length: 14 amino acids. Germline assignment: CDR1 WNHNN and CDR2 SYGVQD (reference sequence). V shed 3 bases and J shed 7 bases, with 13 bases lying between them. The CDR3 region is CASSDRGGRNEQFF. CDR3 sequence (DNA): TGCGCCAGCAGTGACAGGGGGGGTAGAAATGAGCAGTTCTTC.

V and J are TRBV6-1 and TRBJ2-5, with 9 bases matching TRBD1. The V gene end was trimmed by 6 bases and the J gene end by 5 bases; junction bases not matched to a gene: 10. The germline V gene encodes CDR1 MNHNS and CDR2 SASEGT. The CDR3 extends over 15 amino acids. The CDR3 DNA reads TGTGCCAGCAGCCGTGACATCGACAGGGGGGAGACCCAGTACTTC. It is translated as CASSRDIDRGETQYF.

This clonotype appeared a few times. The chain employs TRBV6-6 and TRBJ1-1; a possible D gene is TRBD1 (5 bases). The CDR3 length is 11 residues. Looked up from germline, CDR1 is MNHNY and CDR2 is SVGAGI (reference sequence). Between the trimmed V and J ends, which lost 5 bases and 10 bases, there was a span of 11 bases. The CDR3 loop is CASSNRIGAFF. The CDR3 DNA follows: TGTGCCAGCAGTAACAGGATCGGAGCTTTCTTT.

The J gene is TRBJ2-2, the V gene TRBV10-3; D uncertain. This CDR3 has 14 amino acids. Germline CDR1 reads ENHRY; CDR2 reads SYGVKD. V was shortened by 6 bases and J by 10 bases, with 18 bases between the two germline ends. The CDR3 here is CAIRPSDLGKELFF. The CDR3 DNA follows: TGTGCCATCAGGCCGTCGGACCTTGGGAAGGAGCTGTTTTTT.

Notes on this clonotype: A junction boundary mismatches the germline segment, possibly from a read error. The chain combines TRBV18 with TRBJ2-5; D possibly corresponds to TRBD2 (6 bases). Germline lookup yields CDR1 KGHSH and CDR2 LQKENI. The CDR3 has 15 amino acids. CDR3 region: CVSSPGQVGGETQYF. The CDR3 DNA sequence: TGTGTCAGCTCACCGGGCCAGGTGGGAGGAGAGACCCAGTACTTC.

The chain links TRBV11-2 to TRBJ2-1; tentative D call: TRBD1 (6 bases). This CDR3 is 14 amino acids long. V gave up 6 bases and J gave up 5 bases, with 14 bases separating them. Germline loops: CDR1 SGHAT, CDR2 FQNNGV. The CDR3 loop reads CASSDRDTDNEQFF. In DNA, the CDR3 is TGTGCCAGCAGTGACCGGGACACCGACAATGAGCAGTTCTTC.

The DNA of the CDR3 is TGTGCCAGCAGCTTAGGGGCCGGGACAGGCTACGAGCAGTACTTC. This sequence encodes CASSLGAGTGYEQYF. The chain recombines TRBV7-2 with TRBJ2-7, with 8 bases aligning to TRBD1. CDR1 and CDR2 from the germline V gene are SGHTA and FQGNSA. The V gene end was trimmed by 1 base and the J gene end by 3 bases; junction bases not matched to a gene: 5. The CDR3 spans 15 residues. The whole variable domain, remainder taken from reference TRBV7-2 and TRBJ2-7, is GAGVSQSPSNKVTEKGKDVELRCDPISGHTALYWYRQSLGQGLEFLIYFQGNSAPDKSGLPSDRFSAERTGGSVSTLTIQRTQQEDSAVYLCASSLGAGTGYEQYFGPGTRLTVT.

The chain combines TRBV6-1 with TRBJ1-5; D uncertain. The V gene lost 6 bases and the J gene lost 0 bases, with 6 bases spanning the gap. This CDR3 is 13 amino acids long. The germline V gene encodes CDR1 MNHNS and CDR2 SASEGT. CDR3 DNA sequence: TGTGCCAGCAGGGAATTTAGCAATCAGCCCCAGCATTTT. This sequence encodes CASREFSNQPQHF.

This clonotype came up a few times. The chain couples TRBV20-1 to TRBJ1-2; 7 nucleotides match TRBD1. The CDR3 runs to 15 residues. From germline, CDR1 is DFQATT and CDR2 SNEGSKA (reference sequence). With 0 bases clipped from V and 4 bases from J, the junction kept 8 bases outside the gene matches. The CDR3 protein is CSARDQGGHGYGYTF. CDR3 in DNA: TGCAGTGCTAGAGATCAGGGGGGGCACGGCTATGGCTACACCTTC.

This sequence joins TRBV6-5 and TRBJ1-4; D unresolved. This CDR3 has 18 amino acids. V was trimmed by 0 bases and J by 8 bases, leaving 22 bases between them. Germline-derived CDR1 and CDR2 are MNHEY and SVGAGI. This CDR3 is CASSYSSYSRRGGEKLFF. The CDR3 nucleotides are TGTGCCAGCAGTTACTCTTCGTACTCTCGACGGGGAGGAGAAAAACTGTTTTTT.

V is TRBV25-1 and J is TRBJ2-3, with D unresolved. Deletions cut 5 bases from V and 5 bases from J, with 14 bases between. CDR1 MGHDK and CDR2 SYGVNS come from the germline V gene. The CDR3 extends over 14 amino acids. The CDR3 region is CASSFLGLEDTQYF. CDR3 nucleotides: TGTGCCAGCAGTTTTCTAGGTTTAGAAGATACGCAGTATTTT.

Ten or more counts support this clonotype. The rearrangement joins TRBV12-3 or TRBV12-4 to TRBJ1-1, with D hard to call. V lost 6 bases to trimming and J lost 0 bases, with 2 bases between them. The CDR3 is 11 amino acids. In DNA form, the CDR3 reads TGTGCCAGCAGGTTGAACACTGAAGCTTTCTTT. The encoded protein is CASRLNTEAFF.

CDR3 sequence reads: CASSWTGGPYEQYF. In DNA, the CDR3 is TGCGCCAGCAGCTGGACAGGCGGACCCTACGAGCAGTACTTC. This chain connects TRBV5-1 to TRBJ2-7; 7 nucleotides align to TRBD1. The length of the CDR3 is 14 residues. Per germline, CDR1 SGHRS and CDR2 YFSETQ. V lost 3 bases and J lost 2; bases outside the gene matches: 5.

J is TRBJ1-1 and V is TRBV12-3 or TRBV12-4; the match to TRBD1 covers 7 bases. V was clipped by 8 bases and J by 6 bases; unmatched bases: 9. CDR3 length: 13 residues. CDR3 in amino acids: CASGQAEEAEAFF. DNA for the CDR3: TGTGCCAGCGGACAGGCGGAGGAGGCTGAAGCTTTCTTT.

This clonotype has a handful of counts. The chain joins TRBV20-1 to TRBJ2-7; 7 bases line up with TRBD2. There are 15 residues in the CDR3. Germline loops: CDR1 DFQATT, CDR2 SNEGSKA (reference sequence). V was pared by 5 bases and J by 3 bases, with 13 bases of the junction left unmatched. DNA of the CDR3: TGCAGTGCTGCTAACCCGGGACTATTGAACTACGAGCAGTACTTC. Protein: CSAANPGLLNYEQYF.